This T cell receptor beta chain originates from a study of T-cell reconstitution after alpha-beta-depleted transplantation in children. Molecular barcoding with unique molecular identifiers was used for the TCRbeta library. TCRdb re-called the PCR reads with MiXCR, one entry per CDR3 protein. The repertoire holds some 95,000 distinct CDR3 sequences, around a quarter seen once, with over 20% in the top ten. Germline assignment: CDR1 SNHLY and CDR2 FYNNEI. Trimming cost V 3 bases and J 2 bases, with 16 bases left between them. This CDR3 has 16 amino acids. This clonotype has ten or more counts. The rearrangement joins TRBV2 to TRBJ2-5; tentative D call: TRBD1 (6 bases). This specimen was PBMCs, taken before TCRalphabeta/CD19-depleted stem cell transplant. The source is a boy aged 2 to 9 with acute lymphoblastic leukemia, due to receive a stem cell transplant. CDR3 sequence reads: CASSEFLDSNQETQYF. The CDR3 bases are TGTGCCAGCAGTGAGTTCTTGGACAGCAATCAAGAGACCCAGTACTTC.